Below, one TCR beta chain is given with its context. There is no known antigen for this receptor. No clone much larger than this one lies a single base away; base qualities are absent. This sample is part of a study of blood T cell repertoires in COVID-19 (dated by TCRdb to 2019 to 2021). A note on the overall study: Samples covering the acute and convalescent phases of COVID-19 were provided by collaborators in the United States, Italy and Spain. The material from the prospective study consisted of cDNA or gDNA derived from T cells, B-cell-depleted T cells, or PBMCs. Deeply sampled blood TCRbeta repertoires from subjects exposed to, actively infected with, or recovered from COVID-19 were included in the dataset. A freely available public database, intended as a resource for researchers studying the immune response to SARS-CoV-2, is where the repertoires were released. Samples came from the ongoing ImmuneRACE study (first 160 participants) plus 1,254 subjects from 6 global collaborators. Nearly every sample came with metadata listing a de-identified subject ID, COVID-19 status, age in years and sex. Where available, HLA class I and class II types were obtained from metadata supplied by the sample provider rather than from assay-based typing. Findings and caveats that apply to the study as a whole: How much clinical and demographic metadata was included differed by source and by participant, and the metadata was provided uncurated.

In the germline V gene, CDR1 corresponds to MDHEN and CDR2 to SYDVKM. Cut back by 2 bases and 6 bases, the V and J ends lie 11 bases apart. The CDR3 sequence holds 13 residues, the cysteine and phenylalanine included. Only the CDR3 DNA is retained, 39 bases long and in frame from the first base. The collaborating institutions used their own protocols to collect whole blood in K2EDTA tubes. For TCRbeta analysis, collaborators shipped samples in one of three forms: frozen whole blood, isolated PBMCs, or DNA extracted from either of those sample types. The immunoSEQ Assay, a bias-controlled multiplex PCR, was used to amplify TCRbeta CDR3 regions from genomic DNA. The published analysis was carried out like this. The number of nucleated cells in each sample was estimated from the amplification of reference gene primers within the assay. To quantify the absolute abundance of each unique TCRbeta CDR3 rearrangement, sequence reads were collapsed and filtered. Productive Simpson clonality was computed per sample as the square root of Simpson's diversity index over productive rearrangements. In its TCRdb copy, this immuneACCESS table keeps in-frame sequences only and misses some clones. Where compared with another copy, unresolved V genes explain less than half of these, and the others have no known cause. V and J calls and clone size are given by that table; D and trimming were obtained from the DNA. The sample records over 100,000 clones, about nine tenths of which are singletons. The ten largest account for around 1.1% of the sample.

The sequence came from a human donor in a cohort sampled during active COVID-19. Recombination linked TRBV28 to TRBJ2-7, with no reliable assignment of the D segment. The sample consisted of peripheral blood. The CDR3 region reads CASSLVTPPEQYF. Here is the DNA: TGTGCCAGCAGTTTAGTCACTCCCCCCGAGCAGTACTTC.